This entry features one T cell receptor (beta chain) sequence. The germline CDR1 and CDR2 sequences are SGHTA and FQGNSA. V lost 4 bases, J lost 3 bases, and 19 bases lay in between. The CDR3 runs 16 residues. The data belong to a study of blood T cells in healthy people across ages. Sample-barcoded 5' priming and a J-beta primer mix drove a second PCR of about 6 to 12 cycles. Via MiXCR, TCRdb re-called the 5' RACE reads, giving one row per CDR3 protein. The data contain about 840,000 distinct CDR3 sequences, approximately 32% of them singletons. This sample was shared with a second study, whose subject was T cells of mothers and their children.

V is TRBV7-2 and J is TRBJ2-7; the D gene is possibly TRBD2 (6 bases). The material sequenced was blood. The receptor was isolated from a woman aged 40 to 50 in good health. CDR3 in DNA: TGTGCCAGCAGCTCAATGTTCGAGGGAGGCTACTACGAGCAGTACTTC. This translates into CASSSMFEGGYYEQYF. Together with reference TRBV7-2 and TRBJ2-7, the CDR3 gives the full variable domain: GAGVSQSPSNKVTEKGKDVELRCDPISGHTALYWYRQSLGQGLEFLIYFQGNSAPDKSGLPSDRFSAERTGGSVSTLTIQRTQQEDSAVYLCASSSMFEGGYYEQYFGPGTRLTVT.